Each of the 17 T cell receptor beta chains below was sequenced from the same sample in a study of blood T cell repertoires in COVID-19. Some clones are missing from TCRdb's copy, which holds only in-frame ones; the method was immunoSEQ multiplex PCR. The sample contains 150,000 to 200,000 clones, around four fifths of which appear only once. The sample comprised PBMCs or T cells enriched from blood (not recorded which). All receptors derive from a man aged 65-85 years who had been exposed to COVID-19.

This clone was seen more than once but under ten times. This chain connects TRBV15 to TRBJ2-7, with D perhaps matching TRBD2 (5 bases). Germline values: CDR1 LNHNV, CDR2 YYDKDF (reference sequence). Trimming removed 4 bases from V and 3 bases from J, with 19 bases in between. The CDR3 totals 16 residues. The CDR3 DNA is TGTGCCACCAGCAAAACGGGGATTTCGGGGATCTACGAGCAGTACTTC. Encoded protein: CATSKTGISGIYEQYF.

CDR3 nucleotides: TGCAGCGTTGAAGCGACGACTACCACTGAAGCTTTCTTT. This gives the protein CSVEATTTTEAFF. The V gene is TRBV29-1, the J gene TRBJ1-1; D unclear. This CDR3 is built from 13 residues. Per germline, CDR1 SQVTM and CDR2 ANQGSEA. The ends were cut back, 1 base at V and 4 bases at J, with 10 bases in the middle.

Only one count was recorded for this clone. The V gene is TRBV9, the J gene TRBJ1-4; TRBD1 matches 10 bases. The CDR3 spans 16 residues. With 1 base clipped from V and 10 bases from J, the junction kept 10 bases outside the gene matches. CDR1 and CDR2 (germline): SGDLS, YYNGEE. This chain's CDR3 is CASSVPPGQGDAKLFF. CDR3 sequence (DNA): TGTGCCAGCAGCGTACCACCCGGACAGGGGGATGCAAAACTGTTTTTT.

The chain has TRBV18 and TRBJ1-6, with 7 nucleotides matching TRBD1. V trimming: 3 bases; J trimming: 10 bases; junction bases outside the gene matches: 3. CDR1 and CDR2 from the germline V gene are KGHSH and LQKENI. The CDR3 is 13 residues long. This CDR3 reads CASSPGQNSPLHF. The CDR3 coding sequence is TGTGCCAGCTCACCGGGACAGAACTCACCCCTCCACTTT.

The chain combines TRBV5-1 with TRBJ1-1, with a possible D match to TRBD1 (6 bases). With 0 bases removed from V and 3 bases from J, the gap between germline ends came to 9 bases. Germline CDR1 reads SGHRS; CDR2 reads YFSETQ. The CDR3 runs to 14 residues. CDR3 DNA sequence: TGCGCCAGCAGCTTGGTCGCAGGGGACACTGAAGCTTTCTTT. Amino acids: CASSLVAGDTEAFF.

The chain links TRBV7-9 to TRBJ1-5; tentative D call: TRBD1 (5 bases). This CDR3 region has 15 residues. The ends were cut back, 2 bases at V and 12 bases at J, with 20 bases in the middle. Germline V lookup: CDR1 SEHNR, CDR2 FQNEAQ (reference sequence). CDR3 region: CASSLNRGTGSLQHF. The CDR3 coding sequence is TGTGCCAGCAGCTTAAACCGGGGCACCGGGAGTCTCCAGCATTTT. Using reference TRBV7-9 and TRBJ1-5 for the parts outside the CDR3, the full variable domain is DTGVSQNPRHKITKRGQNVTFRCDPISEHNRLYWYRQTLGQGPEFLTYFQNEAQLEKSRLLSDRFSAERPKGSFSTLEIQRTEQGDSAMYLCASSLNRGTGSLQHFGDGTRLSIL.

The chain couples TRBV9 to TRBJ2-1, with D possibly being TRBD2 (5 bases). The CDR3 covers 15 residues. Germline V gene lookup returns CDR1 SGDLS and CDR2 YYNGEE. V was trimmed by 4 bases and J by 5 bases, leaving 16 bases between them. This chain's CDR3 is CASSPRSGLNNEQFF. Written as DNA, the CDR3 is TGTGCCAGCAGCCCCCGGTCCGGACTGAACAATGAGCAGTTCTTC.

This chain uses TRBV7-9 with TRBJ1-6; D is unresolved. The ends were cut back, 4 bases at V and 10 bases at J, with 5 bases in the middle. The germline gives CDR1 SEHNR, CDR2 FQNEAQ (reference sequence). CDR3 length equals 11 residues. The CDR3 nucleotides are TGTGCCAGCAGCTCGGGGTCACCCCTCCACTTT. This encodes CASSSGSPLHF.

The V call is TRBV14, the J call TRBJ1-2, with D possibly matching TRBD1 (5 bases). The CDR3 is made up of 16 amino acids. The germline V gene has CDR1 SGHDN and CDR2 FVKESK. V lost 0 bases, J lost 3 bases, and 14 bases lay in between. In DNA, the CDR3 is TGTGCCAGCAGCCAAGATCTTCAGGGTGCCTACTATGGCTACACCTTC. This codes for CASSQDLQGAYYGYTF.

This clone was detected a few times. At the DNA level, this CDR3 is encoded by other sequences in the same sample as well. J is TRBJ1-2 and V is TRBV28; D possibly corresponds to TRBD1 (6 bases). CDR3 size: 13 residues. From germline, CDR1 is MDHEN and CDR2 SYDVKM. Between the trimmed V and J ends, which lost 6 bases and 2 bases, there was a span of 10 bases. CDR3 sequence (DNA): TGTGCCAGCAGGGAAACAGGGAACTATGGCTACACCTTC. Translation: CASRETGNYGYTF.

V usage is TRBV19 and J usage is TRBJ1-6, with D possibly matching TRBD1 (5 bases). The CDR3 covers 15 residues. Trimming shortened V by 8 bases and J by 9 bases, and 20 bases separated the two germline ends. The germline V gene has CDR1 LNHDA and CDR2 SQIVND (reference sequence). The CDR3 nucleotides are TGTGCCAGTGCAGTACAGGAATTTATCGGTTCACCCCTCCACTTT. This encodes CASAVQEFIGSPLHF.

This chain joins TRBV28 and TRBJ2-7; 16 positions agree with TRBD2. The CDR3 extends over 15 amino acids. Losses at the gene ends were 6 bases for V and 9 bases for J; bases not matched to a gene: 8. Germline V gene lookup returns CDR1 MDHEN and CDR2 SYDVKM. The CDR3 region has the DNA TGTGCCAGCAGGAACCCCGGGACTAGCGGGAGGGGGCAGTACTTC. Translation: CASRNPGTSGRGQYF.

The CDR3 loop reads CASSPRERKNYGYTF. The CDR3 DNA sequence: TGTGCCAGCAGTCCCCGGGAGCGGAAAAACTATGGCTACACCTTC. The chain couples TRBV6-5 to TRBJ1-2; D unclear. The CDR3 runs 15 residues. V was pared by 5 bases and J by 2 bases, with 15 bases between. Germline assignment: CDR1 MNHEY and CDR2 SVGAGI.

This rearrangement joins TRBV5-1 to TRBJ2-2, with 8 bases identical to TRBD1. The CDR3 is made up of 14 amino acids. Trimming took 5 bases from V and 5 from J; bases not matched to a gene: 5. The germline V gene encodes CDR1 SGHRS and CDR2 YFSETQ. This chain's CDR3 is CASRPGGETGELFF. In DNA form, the CDR3 reads TGCGCCAGCAGGCCAGGGGGCGAAACCGGGGAGCTGTTTTTT.

This CDR3 reads CASSPGDRGWTDTQYF. The CDR3 DNA reads as TGTGCCAGCAGCCCCGGAGACAGGGGGTGGACAGATACGCAGTATTTT. This chain connects TRBV9 to TRBJ2-3; 9 nucleotides align to TRBD1. The CDR3 length is 16 residues. Germline-derived CDR1 and CDR2 are SGDLS and YYNGEE. After removal of 4 bases from V and 3 bases from J, the junction contained 9 bases not matched to a gene. The whole variable domain, remainder taken from reference TRBV9 and TRBJ2-3, is DSGVTQTPKHLITATGQRVTLRCSPRSGDLSVYWYQQSLDQGLQFLIQYYNGEERAKGNILERFSAQQFPDLHSELNLSSLELGDSALYFCASSPGDRGWTDTQYFGPGTRLTVL.

V usage is TRBV25-1 and J usage is TRBJ2-7, with D perhaps matching TRBD1 (6 bases). CDR3 length: 15 amino acids. Germline CDR1 is MGHDK and CDR2 is SYGVNS. Trimming took off 4 bases at V and 2 bases at J, with 15 bases between the two ends. As DNA, the CDR3 is TGTGCCAGCAGTGCCGGGACACTCCTCACCTACGAGCAGTACTTC. Protein product: CASSAGTLLTYEQYF.

This chain joins TRBV27 and TRBJ1-5; D not certain. The CDR3 has 16 residues. Germline V gene data show CDR1 as MNHEY and CDR2 as SMNVEV (reference sequence). V was cut by 3 bases and J by 0 bases, with 12 bases left in between. Here the CDR3 DNA reads TGTGCCAGCAGTTTCTCCGGACTTTATAGCAATCAGCCCCAGCATTTT. This sequence encodes CASSFSGLYSNQPQHF.